This T cell receptor (beta chain) was profiled in a study of cytomegalovirus exposure and HLA in healthy donors. Study overall: For the approximately 360 genotyped donors, 65% to 90% fell within the Caucasian-associated ancestry cluster.

Germline CDR1 and CDR2: MNHNS and SASEGT. This CDR3 spans 15 amino acids. The junction had 5 bases not matched to a gene; V was cut back by 0 bases and J by 6 bases. Primers: 60 Vbeta forward and 13 Jbeta reverse. The method was immunoSEQ multiplex PCR; TCRdb's version includes in-frame clones alone and lacks a portion of them. Of hundreds of thousands of clones in the sample, roughly 88% were seen once. Of note for this clone: Its specificity is unknown.

Study outcomes and limitations: Across HLA loci, a later analysis found differing TCR association rates, with DRB1 most and HLA-C fewest.

Sequenced input: PBMCs. The genes are TRBV6-1 and TRBJ2-1; 7 nucleotides align to TRBD1. This TCR was sampled from a boy aged 2 to 9 in good health and CMV-seronegative. The CDR3 is CASSEAGTGVNEQFF. The CDR3 nucleotides are TGTGCCAGCAGTGAAGCGGGAACAGGGGTCAATGAGCAGTTCTTC.